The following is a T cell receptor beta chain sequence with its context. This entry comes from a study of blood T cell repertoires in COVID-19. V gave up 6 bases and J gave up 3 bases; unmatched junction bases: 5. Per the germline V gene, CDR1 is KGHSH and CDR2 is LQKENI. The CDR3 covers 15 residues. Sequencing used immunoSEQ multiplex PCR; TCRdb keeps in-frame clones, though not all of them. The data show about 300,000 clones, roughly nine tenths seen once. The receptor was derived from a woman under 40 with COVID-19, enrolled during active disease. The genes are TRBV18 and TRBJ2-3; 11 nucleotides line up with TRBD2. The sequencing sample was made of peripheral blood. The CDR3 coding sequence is TGTGCCAGCTCGCTGACTAGCGGGATAACAGATACGCAGTATTTT. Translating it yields CASSLTSGITDTQYF.